This entry describes one TCR beta chain. V lost 3 bases and J lost 0; bases outside the gene matches: 2. This CDR3 has 14 residues. Germline values: CDR1 SQVTM, CDR2 ANQGSEA. This sample was included in a study of T cell changes during pregnancy in multiple sclerosis. Assay used: immunoSEQ multiplex PCR; TCRdb lists only in-frame clones, some missing. Of some 100,000 clones listed, about 94% are singletons. This chain connects TRBV29-1 to TRBJ2-3; 8 bases map to TRBD1. Here the sequenced sample was peripheral blood, taken before pregnancy. The receptor was derived from a female donor with multiple sclerosis, enrolled in a pregnancy study. The DNA for the CDR3 is TGCAGCGTTGAGTCAGGGGGCAGCACAGATACGCAGTATTTT. Translating it yields CSVESGGSTDTQYF.